The 17 T cell receptor beta chains reported below all come from one sample, sequenced in a study of blood T cell repertoires in COVID-19. Clones were read by immunoSEQ multiplex PCR, and TCRdb kept only the in-frame ones, dropping some. The sample shows 250,000 or so clones, 84% of them seen only once. The sample comprised peripheral blood. These TCRs come from a woman aged 40 to 49 who had recovered from COVID-19.

This rearrangement joins TRBV7-9 to TRBJ1-5, with D possibly matching TRBD1 (5 bases). The V end was cut by 9 bases, the J end by 0 bases, with 15 bases between. The CDR3 covers 15 residues. Germline lookup yields CDR1 SEHNR and CDR2 FQNEAQ (reference sequence). CDR3 protein: CASSAQGPSNQPQHF. The CDR3 DNA follows: TGTGCCAGTAGCGCTCAGGGCCCTAGCAATCAGCCCCAGCATTTT.

The rearrangement uses TRBV30 and TRBJ2-3; D remains unclear. V was trimmed by 5 bases and J by 5 bases, leaving 14 bases between them. CDR3 size: 13 residues. The germline gives CDR1 GTSNPN, CDR2 SVGIG (reference sequence). Here the CDR3 reads CAWARRRQDTQYF. In DNA form, the CDR3 reads TGTGCCTGGGCTCGAAGGCGGCAAGATACGCAGTATTTT. Combining the CDR3 with reference TRBV30 and TRBJ2-3 gives the whole variable domain SQTIHQWPATLVQPVGSPLSLECTVEGTSNPNLYWYRQAAGRGLQLLFYSVGIGQISSEVPQNLSASRPQDRQFILSSKKLLLSDSGFYLCAWARRRQDTQYFGPGTRLTVL.

The genes are TRBV2 and TRBJ2-2; D is possibly TRBD1 (6 bases). The germline V gene encodes CDR1 SNHLY and CDR2 FYNNEI. Trimming removed 6 bases from V and 4 bases from J, with 9 bases in between. This CDR3 comprises 13 residues. CDR3 sequence reads: CASRQGFTGELFF. DNA for the CDR3: TGTGCCAGCAGACAGGGCTTCACCGGGGAGCTGTTTTTT.

This clone was counted only a few times. The CDR3 is CASSEGGGFTIYF. As DNA, the CDR3 is TGTGCCAGCAGTGAGGGGGGAGGATTCACCATATATTTT. This chain uses TRBV2 with TRBJ1-3; TRBD1 is a possible D gene (5 bases). Germline V gene data show CDR1 as SNHLY and CDR2 as FYNNEI. V was clipped by 3 bases and J by 9 bases, with 12 bases between them. There are 13 residues in the CDR3.

The chain is built from TRBV2 and TRBJ2-7, with a weak D call TRBD2 (5 bases). CDR1 SNHLY and CDR2 FYNNEI come from the germline V gene. CDR3 length equals 13 residues. The V and J ends lost 3 bases and 6 bases respectively, with 12 bases between them. Written as DNA, the CDR3 is TGTGCCAGCAGTGAGTCCGGGGTTGGCGAGCAGTACTTC. Protein: CASSESGVGEQYF.

The chain links TRBV28 to TRBJ1-5, with D possibly TRBD1 on 6 matching bases. The CDR3 totals 15 residues. V lost 8 bases and J 5 bases, leaving 19 bases between the germline ends. Per germline, CDR1 MDHEN and CDR2 SYDVKM. CDR3 in amino acids: CASGTGQGRYQPQHF. The CDR3 DNA sequence: TGTGCCAGCGGCACAGGTCAGGGGAGATATCAGCCCCAGCATTTT.

J is TRBJ1-1 and V is TRBV19; 11 nucleotides match TRBD1. From germline, CDR1 is LNHDA and CDR2 SQIVND (reference sequence). The J segment lost 4 bases and the V segment lost 8 bases, leaving 3 bases of the junction unmatched. CDR3 length: 13 residues. The CDR3 coding sequence is TGTGCCAGTGGACAGGGGGCGCGCACTGAAGCTTTCTTT. Translation: CASGQGARTEAFF.

The chain has TRBV5-4 and TRBJ2-1; maybe TRBD1 (6 bases). Trimming cost V 4 bases and J 10 bases, with 15 bases left between them. This CDR3 is built from 13 residues. Germline loops: CDR1 SGHNT, CDR2 YYREEE (reference sequence). The DNA for the CDR3 is TGTGCCAGCAGCACCCAACAGGGCTGGGAGCAGTTCTTC. Protein product: CASSTQQGWEQFF.

The V call is TRBV3-1 (or the pseudogene TRBV3-2), the J call TRBJ1-1; 7 nucleotides line up with TRBD1. V lost 3 bases to trimming and J lost 3 bases; unmatched junction nucleotides: 4. The germline V gene encodes CDR1 LGHDT and CDR2 YNNKEL (reference sequence). The length of the CDR3 is 14 residues. CDR3 region: CASSQGQPDTEAFF. CDR3 nucleotide sequence: TGTGCCAGCAGCCAGGGACAGCCGGACACTGAAGCTTTCTTT.

This chain joins TRBV6-2 or TRBV6-3 and TRBJ1-5; a possible D gene is TRBD1 (5 bases). Germline V gene lookup returns CDR1 MNHEY and CDR2 SVGEGT. This CDR3 has 15 amino acids. The V gene lost 4 bases and the J gene lost 2 bases, with 12 bases spanning the gap. Here the CDR3 DNA reads TGTGCCAGCAGTTTCCTCACAGGAGGCAATCAGCCCCAGCATTTT. Encoded protein: CASSFLTGGNQPQHF.

This chain links TRBV5-1 with TRBJ1-1; weak D call: TRBD1 (5 bases). CDR1 is SGHRS, CDR2 YFSETQ, per germline. The CDR3 is 14 residues long. Between the trimmed V and J ends, which lost 3 bases and 3 bases, there was a span of 12 bases. CDR3 in DNA: TGCGCCAGCAGCTCAATTGGGGGGGACACTGAAGCTTTCTTT. Residues: CASSSIGGDTEAFF.

The chain combines TRBV18 with TRBJ2-1; 10 positions match TRBD1. The CDR3 is 16 residues long. V dropped 4 bases and J dropped 3; count of bases not matched to a gene: 6. Germline lookup yields CDR1 KGHSH and CDR2 LQKENI. The chain's CDR3 is CASSLSTGGIYNEQFF. Written as DNA, the CDR3 is TGTGCCAGCTCACTTTCGACAGGGGGCATCTACAATGAGCAGTTCTTC.

J is TRBJ2-5 and V is TRBV11-3; TRBD1 matches 9 bases. With V trimmed by 0 bases and J by 5 bases, 7 bases remained unmatched. From germline, CDR1 is SGHNT and CDR2 YENEEA. The CDR3 contains 16 residues. The CDR3 bases are TGTGCCAGCAGCTTAGATCTGGAGACAGGGGGGGAGACCCAGTACTTC. Protein sequence: CASSLDLETGGETQYF.

The chain couples TRBV7-9 to TRBJ1-2; D not resolved. This CDR3 has 12 amino acids. CDR1 SEHNR and CDR2 FQNEAQ come from the germline V gene (reference sequence). V lost 5 bases to trimming and J lost 6 bases, with 10 bases between them. CDR3: CASSPHQDGYTF. The CDR3 bases are TGTGCCAGCAGCCCACACCAGGATGGCTACACCTTC.

Note on this clone: At the DNA level, this CDR3 is encoded by other sequences in the same sample as well. The J gene is TRBJ1-2, the V gene TRBV12-3 or TRBV12-4; D unresolved. There are 11 residues in the CDR3. The germline V and J ends were trimmed by 5 bases and 2 bases, with 3 bases remaining between them. This CDR3 reads CASSRNYGYTF. CDR3 sequence (DNA): TGTGCCAGCAGTCGGAACTATGGCTACACCTTC.

The V and J genes are TRBV5-4 and TRBJ2-2; 8 positions agree with TRBD1. This CDR3 comprises 14 residues. Germline assignment: CDR1 SGHNT and CDR2 YYREEE (reference sequence). J gave up 4 bases and V 4 bases, and 3 bases lay outside the gene matches. CDR3 sequence (DNA): TGTGCCAGCAGCGTAGACAGGGGCACCGGGGAGCTGTTTTTT. Translation: CASSVDRGTGELFF. Full variable domain (rest looked up from reference TRBV5-4 and TRBJ2-2): ETGVTQSPTHLIKTRGQQVTLRCSSQSGHNTVSWYQQALGQGPQFIFQYYREEENGRGNFPPRFSGLQFPNYSSELNVNALELDDSALYLCASSVDRGTGELFFGEGSRLTVL.

The chain has TRBV2 and TRBJ2-7; D not resolved. CDR3 size: 13 residues. Germline values: CDR1 SNHLY, CDR2 FYNNEI. V lost 1 base and J lost 4, with 8 bases in between. CDR3 amino acids: CASSEGQYYEQYF. DNA of the CDR3: TGTGCCAGCAGTGAAGGGCAGTATTACGAGCAGTACTTC. Full variable domain (missing parts from reference TRBV2 and TRBJ2-7): EPEVTQTPSHQVTQMGQEVILRCVPISNHLYFYWYRQILGQKVEFLVSFYNNEISEKSEIFDDQFSVERPDGSNFTLKIRSTKLEDSAMYFCASSEGQYYEQYFGPGTRLTVT.